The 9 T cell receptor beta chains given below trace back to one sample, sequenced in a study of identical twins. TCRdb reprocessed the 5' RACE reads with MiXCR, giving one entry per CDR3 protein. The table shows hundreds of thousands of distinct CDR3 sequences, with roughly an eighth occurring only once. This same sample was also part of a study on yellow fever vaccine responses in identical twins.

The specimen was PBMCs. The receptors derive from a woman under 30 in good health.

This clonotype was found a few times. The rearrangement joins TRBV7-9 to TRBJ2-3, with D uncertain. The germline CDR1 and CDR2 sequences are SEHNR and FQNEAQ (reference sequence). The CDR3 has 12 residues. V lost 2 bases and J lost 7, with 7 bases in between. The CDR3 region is CASSLIRYTQYF. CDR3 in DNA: TGTGCCAGCAGCTTAATTCGATATACGCAGTATTTT.

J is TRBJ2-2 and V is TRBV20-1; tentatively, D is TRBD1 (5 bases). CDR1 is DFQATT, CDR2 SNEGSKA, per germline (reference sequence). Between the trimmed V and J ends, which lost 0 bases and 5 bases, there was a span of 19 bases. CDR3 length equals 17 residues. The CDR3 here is CSARDRRAGPGTGELFF. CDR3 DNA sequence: TGCAGTGCTAGAGATCGCAGGGCTGGGCCTGGGACCGGGGAGCTGTTTTTT.

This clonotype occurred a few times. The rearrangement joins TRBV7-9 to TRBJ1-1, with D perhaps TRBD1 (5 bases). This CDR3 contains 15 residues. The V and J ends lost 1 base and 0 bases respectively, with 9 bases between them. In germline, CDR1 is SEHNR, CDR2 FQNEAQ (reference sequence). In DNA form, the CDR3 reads TGTGCCAGCAGCTTAGACGGGGCCATGAACACTGAAGCTTTCTTT. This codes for CASSLDGAMNTEAFF.

The DNA for the CDR3 is TGCAGTGTATTGGGCAGGGGGAAGGAGGATGAGCAGTTCTTC. Its protein is CSVLGRGKEDEQFF. The chain combines TRBV20-1 with TRBJ2-1; TRBD1 aligns across 7 bases. CDR3 length: 14 residues. Germline values: CDR1 DFQATT, CDR2 SNEGSKA (reference sequence). Unmatched junction bases numbered 14, after V lost 7 bases and J lost 8 bases.

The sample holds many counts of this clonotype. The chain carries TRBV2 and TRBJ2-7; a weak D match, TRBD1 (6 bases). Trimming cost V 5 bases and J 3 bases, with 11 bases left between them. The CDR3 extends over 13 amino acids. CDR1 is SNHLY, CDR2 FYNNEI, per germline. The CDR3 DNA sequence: TGTGCCAGCAGTCACCGACAGGACTACGAGCAGTACGTC. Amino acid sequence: CASSHRQDYEQYV.

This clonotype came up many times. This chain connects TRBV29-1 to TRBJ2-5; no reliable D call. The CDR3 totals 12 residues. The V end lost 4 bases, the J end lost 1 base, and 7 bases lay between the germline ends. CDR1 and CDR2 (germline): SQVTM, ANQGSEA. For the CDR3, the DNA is TGCAGCGTTGGGGGAATCCAAGAGACCCAGTACTTC. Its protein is CSVGGIQETQYF.

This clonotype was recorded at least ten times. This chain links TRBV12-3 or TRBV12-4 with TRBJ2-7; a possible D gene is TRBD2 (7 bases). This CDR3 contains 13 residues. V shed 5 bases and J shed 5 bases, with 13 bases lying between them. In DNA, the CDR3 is TGTGCCAGCAGTCCTAAGCGGGACAACGAGCAGTACTTC. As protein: CASSPKRDNEQYF.

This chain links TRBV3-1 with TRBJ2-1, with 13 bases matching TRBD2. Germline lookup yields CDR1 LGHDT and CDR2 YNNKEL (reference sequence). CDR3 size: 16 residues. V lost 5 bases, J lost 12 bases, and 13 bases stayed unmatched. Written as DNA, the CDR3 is TGTGCCAGCAGCGGCCCGGGACTAGCGGGATTCCAGGCGCAGTTCTTC. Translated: CASSGPGLAGFQAQFF.

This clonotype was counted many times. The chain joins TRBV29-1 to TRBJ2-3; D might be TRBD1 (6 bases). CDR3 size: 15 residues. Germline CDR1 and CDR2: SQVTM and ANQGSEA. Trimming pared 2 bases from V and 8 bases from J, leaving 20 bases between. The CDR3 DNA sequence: TGCAGCGTTGAACTTTTCGGTGATCTAGGGGGTACGCAGTATTTT. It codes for CSVELFGDLGGTQYF.